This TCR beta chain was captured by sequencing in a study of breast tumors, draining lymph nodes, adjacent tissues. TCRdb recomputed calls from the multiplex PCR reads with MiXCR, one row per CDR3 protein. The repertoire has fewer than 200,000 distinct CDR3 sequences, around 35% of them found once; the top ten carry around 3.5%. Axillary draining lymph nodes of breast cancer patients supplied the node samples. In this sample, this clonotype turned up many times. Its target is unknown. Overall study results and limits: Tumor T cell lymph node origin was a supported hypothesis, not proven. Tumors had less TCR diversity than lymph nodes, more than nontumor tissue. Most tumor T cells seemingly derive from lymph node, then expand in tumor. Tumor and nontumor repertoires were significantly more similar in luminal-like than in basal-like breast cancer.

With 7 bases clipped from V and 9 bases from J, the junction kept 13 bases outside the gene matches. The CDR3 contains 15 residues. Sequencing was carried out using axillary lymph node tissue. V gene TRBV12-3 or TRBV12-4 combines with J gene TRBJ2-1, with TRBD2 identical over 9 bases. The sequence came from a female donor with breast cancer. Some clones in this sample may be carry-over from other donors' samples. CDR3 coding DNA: TGTGCCAGCACCGACACGGGGACTAGCCGAGTTGAGCAGTTCTTC. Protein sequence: CASTDTGTSRVEQFF.